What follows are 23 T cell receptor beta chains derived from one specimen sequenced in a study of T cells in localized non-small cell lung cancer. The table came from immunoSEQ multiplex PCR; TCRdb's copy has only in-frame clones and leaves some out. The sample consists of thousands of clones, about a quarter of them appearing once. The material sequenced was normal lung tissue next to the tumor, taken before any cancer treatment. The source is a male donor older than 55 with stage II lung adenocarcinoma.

The chain's CDR3 is CASSIWGQPQHF. In DNA, the CDR3 is TGTGCCAGTAGTATATGGGGGCAGCCCCAGCATTTT. This chain joins TRBV19 and TRBJ1-5; tentatively, D is TRBD1 (5 bases). The V gene's germline CDR1 is LNHDA and CDR2 SQIVND (reference sequence). The V end was cut by 2 bases, the J end by 7 bases, with 6 bases between. The CDR3 has 12 residues.

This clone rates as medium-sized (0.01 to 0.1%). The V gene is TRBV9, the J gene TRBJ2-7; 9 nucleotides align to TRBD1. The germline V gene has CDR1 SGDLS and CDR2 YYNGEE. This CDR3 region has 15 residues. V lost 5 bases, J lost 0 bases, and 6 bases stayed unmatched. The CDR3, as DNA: TGTGCCAGCAGAAACAGGGGGCACCTCTCCTACGAGCAGTACTTC. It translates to CASRNRGHLSYEQYF.

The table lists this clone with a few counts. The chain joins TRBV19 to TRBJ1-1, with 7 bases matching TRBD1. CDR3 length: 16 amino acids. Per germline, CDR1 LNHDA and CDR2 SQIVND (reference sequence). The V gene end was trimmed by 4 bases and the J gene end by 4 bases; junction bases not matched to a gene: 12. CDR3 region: CASSTGTDYLGTEAFF. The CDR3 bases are TGTGCCAGTAGTACCGGGACAGACTACTTAGGCACTGAAGCTTTCTTT.

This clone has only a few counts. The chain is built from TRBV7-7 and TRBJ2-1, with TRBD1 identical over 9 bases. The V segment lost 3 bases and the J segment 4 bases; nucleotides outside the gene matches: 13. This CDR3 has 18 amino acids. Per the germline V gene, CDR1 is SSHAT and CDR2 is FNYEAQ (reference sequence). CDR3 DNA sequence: TGTGCCAGCAGCTTGCCCGGCCCCACAGGGGGCCTGTACAATGAGCAGTTCTTC. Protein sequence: CASSLPGPTGGLYNEQFF.

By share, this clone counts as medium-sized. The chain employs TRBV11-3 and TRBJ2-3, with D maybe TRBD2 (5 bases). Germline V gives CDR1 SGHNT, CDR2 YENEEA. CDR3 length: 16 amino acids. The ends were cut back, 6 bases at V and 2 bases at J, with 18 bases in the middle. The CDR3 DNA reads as TGTGCCAGCAGGGGCGCCGGGGAGCGACACACAGATACGCAGTATTTT. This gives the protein CASRGAGERHTDTQYF.

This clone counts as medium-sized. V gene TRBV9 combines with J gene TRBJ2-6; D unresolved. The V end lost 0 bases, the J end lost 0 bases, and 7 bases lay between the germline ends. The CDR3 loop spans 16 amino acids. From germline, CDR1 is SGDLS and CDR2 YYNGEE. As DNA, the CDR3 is TGTGCCAGCAGCGTAGTCGGGTTCTCTGGGGCCAACGTCCTGACTTTC. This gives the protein CASSVVGFSGANVLTF.

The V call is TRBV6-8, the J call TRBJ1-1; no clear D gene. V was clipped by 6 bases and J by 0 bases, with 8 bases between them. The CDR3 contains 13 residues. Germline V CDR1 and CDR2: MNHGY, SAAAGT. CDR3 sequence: CASSSTVNTEAFF. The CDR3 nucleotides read TGTGCCAGCAGCTCGACTGTGAACACTGAAGCTTTCTTT.

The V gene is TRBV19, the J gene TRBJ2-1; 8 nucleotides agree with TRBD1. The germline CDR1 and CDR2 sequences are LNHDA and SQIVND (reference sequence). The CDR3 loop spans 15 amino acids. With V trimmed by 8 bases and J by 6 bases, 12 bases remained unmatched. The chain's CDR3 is CASGFRDRNTNEQFF. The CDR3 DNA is TGTGCCAGTGGATTCCGGGACAGGAATACCAATGAGCAGTTCTTC.

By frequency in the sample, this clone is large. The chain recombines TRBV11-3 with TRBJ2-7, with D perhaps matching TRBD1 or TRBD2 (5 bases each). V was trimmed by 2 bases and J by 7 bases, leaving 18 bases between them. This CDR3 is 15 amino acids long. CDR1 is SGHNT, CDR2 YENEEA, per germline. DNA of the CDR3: TGTGCCAGCAGCTTAAGGTCTGGGGACCTGGGGGAGCAGTACTTC. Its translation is CASSLRSGDLGEQYF.

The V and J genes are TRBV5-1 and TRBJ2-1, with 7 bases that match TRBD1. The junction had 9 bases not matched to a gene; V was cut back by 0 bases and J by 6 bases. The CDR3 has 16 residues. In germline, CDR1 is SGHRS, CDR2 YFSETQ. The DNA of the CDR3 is TGCGCCAGCAGCTTGGCCGGGACAGAAAGGGGCAATGAGCAGTTCTTC. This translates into CASSLAGTERGNEQFF. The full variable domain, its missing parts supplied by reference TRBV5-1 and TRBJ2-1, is KAGVTQTPRYLIKTRGQQVTLSCSPISGHRSVSWYQQTPGQGLQFLFEYFSETQRNKGNFPGRFSGRQFSNSRSEMNVSTLELGDSALYLCASSLAGTERGNEQFFGPGTRLTVL.

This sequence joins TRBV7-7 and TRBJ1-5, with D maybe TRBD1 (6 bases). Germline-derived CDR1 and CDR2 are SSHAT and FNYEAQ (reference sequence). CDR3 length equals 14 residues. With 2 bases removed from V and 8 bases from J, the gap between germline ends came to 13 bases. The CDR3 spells CASSLKTGWEPQHF. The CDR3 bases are TGTGCCAGCAGCTTAAAAACAGGGTGGGAGCCCCAGCATTTT.

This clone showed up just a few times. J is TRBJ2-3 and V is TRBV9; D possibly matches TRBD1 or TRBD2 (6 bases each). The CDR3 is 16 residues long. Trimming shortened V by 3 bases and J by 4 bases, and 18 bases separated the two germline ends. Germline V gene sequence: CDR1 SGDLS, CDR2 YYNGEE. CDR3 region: CASSAGVGGSADTQYF. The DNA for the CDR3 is TGTGCCAGCAGCGCAGGGGTCGGGGGTAGCGCAGATACGCAGTATTTT.

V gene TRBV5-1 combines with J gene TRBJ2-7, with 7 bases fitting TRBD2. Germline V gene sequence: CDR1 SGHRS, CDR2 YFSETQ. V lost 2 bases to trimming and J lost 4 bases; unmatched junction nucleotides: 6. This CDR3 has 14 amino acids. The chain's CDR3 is CASSFGGTVYEQYF. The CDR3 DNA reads TGCGCCAGCAGCTTCGGGGGGACTGTTTACGAGCAGTACTTC.

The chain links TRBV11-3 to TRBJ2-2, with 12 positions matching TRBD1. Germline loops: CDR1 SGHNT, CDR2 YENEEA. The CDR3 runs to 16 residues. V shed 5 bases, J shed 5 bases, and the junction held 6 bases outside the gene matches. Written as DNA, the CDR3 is TGTGCCAGCAGCCCGGGACAGGGGGCGCGGACCGGGGAGCTGTTTTTT. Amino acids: CASSPGQGARTGELFF.

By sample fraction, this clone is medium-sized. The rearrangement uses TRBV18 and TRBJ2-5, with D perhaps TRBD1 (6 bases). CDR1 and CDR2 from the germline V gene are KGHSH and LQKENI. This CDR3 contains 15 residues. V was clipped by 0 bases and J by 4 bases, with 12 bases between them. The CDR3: CASSPPSGQLETQYF. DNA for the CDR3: TGTGCCAGCTCACCACCTTCAGGACAGTTAGAGACCCAGTACTTC.

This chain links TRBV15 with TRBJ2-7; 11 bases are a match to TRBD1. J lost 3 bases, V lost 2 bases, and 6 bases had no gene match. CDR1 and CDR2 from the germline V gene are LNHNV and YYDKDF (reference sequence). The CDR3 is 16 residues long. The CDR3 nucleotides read TGTGCCACCAGCAGATACCCGGGACAGGGGGGCTACGAGCAGTACTTC. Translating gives CATSRYPGQGGYEQYF.

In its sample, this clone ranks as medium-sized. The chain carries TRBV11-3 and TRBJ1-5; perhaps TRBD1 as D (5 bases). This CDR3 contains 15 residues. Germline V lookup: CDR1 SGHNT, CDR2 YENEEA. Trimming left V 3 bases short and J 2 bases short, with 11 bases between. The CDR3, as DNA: TGTGCCAGCAGCTTCGGGGCCAGGGGCAATCAGCCCCAGCATTTT. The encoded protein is CASSFGARGNQPQHF.

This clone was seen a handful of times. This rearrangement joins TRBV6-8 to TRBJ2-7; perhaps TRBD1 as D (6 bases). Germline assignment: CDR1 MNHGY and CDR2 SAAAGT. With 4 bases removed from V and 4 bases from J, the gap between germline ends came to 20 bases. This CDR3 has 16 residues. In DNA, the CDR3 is TGTGCCAGCAGTTCGTCCCCTCCCGGGACACCTTACGAGCAGTACTTC. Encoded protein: CASSSSPPGTPYEQYF.

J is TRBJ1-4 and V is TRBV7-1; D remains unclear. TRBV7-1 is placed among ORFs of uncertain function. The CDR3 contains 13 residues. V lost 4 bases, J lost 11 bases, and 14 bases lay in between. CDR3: CASSLIADGKLFF. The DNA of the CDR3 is TGTGCCAGCAGCTTAATTGCTGACGGTAAACTGTTTTTT.

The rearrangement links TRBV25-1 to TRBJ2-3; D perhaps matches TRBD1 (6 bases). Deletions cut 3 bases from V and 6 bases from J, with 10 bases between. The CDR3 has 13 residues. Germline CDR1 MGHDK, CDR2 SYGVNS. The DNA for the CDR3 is TGTGCCAGCAGTGACCGACAGGTGGATACGCAGTATTTT. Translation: CASSDRQVDTQYF.

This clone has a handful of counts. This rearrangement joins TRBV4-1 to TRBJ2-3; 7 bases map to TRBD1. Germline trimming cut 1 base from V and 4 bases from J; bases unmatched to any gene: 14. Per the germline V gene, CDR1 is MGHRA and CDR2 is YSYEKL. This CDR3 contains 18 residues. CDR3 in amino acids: CASSQAPGQANRADTQYF. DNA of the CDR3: TGCGCCAGCAGCCAAGCCCCTGGACAGGCAAATCGGGCAGATACGCAGTATTTT.

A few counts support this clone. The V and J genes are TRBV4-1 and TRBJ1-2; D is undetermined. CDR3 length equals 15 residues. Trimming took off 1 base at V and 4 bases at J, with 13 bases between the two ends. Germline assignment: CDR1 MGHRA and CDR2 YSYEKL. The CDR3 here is CASSQVGRVLYGYTF. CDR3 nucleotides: TGCGCCAGCAGCCAAGTCGGGCGGGTGCTCTATGGCTACACCTTC.

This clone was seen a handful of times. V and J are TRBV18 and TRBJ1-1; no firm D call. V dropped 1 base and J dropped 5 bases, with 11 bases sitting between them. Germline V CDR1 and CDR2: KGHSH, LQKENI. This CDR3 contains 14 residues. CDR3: CASSPRGEGTEAFF. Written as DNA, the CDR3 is TGTGCCAGCTCACCACGCGGGGAGGGAACTGAAGCTTTCTTT. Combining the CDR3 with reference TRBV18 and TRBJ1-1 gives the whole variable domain NAGVMQNPRHLVRRRGQEARLRCSPMKGHSHVYWYRQLPEEGLKFMVYLQKENIIDESGMPKERFSAEFPKEGPSILRIQQVVRGDSAAYFCASSPRGEGTEAFFGQGTRLTVV.